Shown below are 19 T cell receptor beta chains from a single sample sequenced in a study of shared clonotypes between healthy human individuals. Profiling relied on immunoSEQ multiplex PCR, and the TCRdb table lists in-frame clones only, not all of them. The sample includes around 2,000,000 clones, 85% to 95% of them seen just once. The sequencing input was naive CD4+ T cells sorted from blood. Indicated subset: CD45RA+ positively selected. Source of these receptors: a man aged 18-30 years in good health.

The chain's CDR3 is CAWSEVSWLPAGYTEAFF. CDR3 nucleotides: TGTGCCTGGAGTGAGGTCTCATGGCTACCCGCCGGTTACACTGAAGCTTTCTTT. The V call is TRBV30, the J call TRBJ1-1; D is ambiguous. CDR3 size: 18 residues. Germline-derived CDR1 and CDR2 are GTSNPN and SVGIG (reference sequence). V shed 1 base and J shed 3 bases, with 24 bases lying between them. The full variable domain, with the rest looked up from reference TRBV30 and TRBJ1-1, is SQTIHQWPATLVQPVGSPLSLECTVEGTSNPNLYWYRQAAGRGLQLLFYSVGIGQISSEVPQNLSASRPQDRQFILSSKKLLLSDSGFYLCAWSEVSWLPAGYTEAFFGQGTRLTVV.

The J gene is TRBJ1-6, the V gene TRBV4-1; tentative D call: TRBD1 (6 bases). From germline, CDR1 is MGHRA and CDR2 YSYEKL. V dropped 4 bases and J dropped 9 bases, with 13 bases sitting between them. The CDR3 consists of 14 residues. CDR3 bases: TGCGCCAGCAGCCTCCCGGGGGCCGGTTCACCCCTCCACTTT. It yields the protein CASSLPGAGSPLHF.

This chain uses TRBV7-9 with TRBJ1-3; 7 positions agree with TRBD1. Per the germline V gene, CDR1 is SEHNR and CDR2 is FQNEAQ (reference sequence). The CDR3 is made up of 17 amino acids. V shed 4 bases, J shed 0 bases, and the junction held 9 bases outside the gene matches. For the CDR3, the DNA is TGTGCCAGCAGCTCGTCGGACAGGTTTATCTCTGGAAACACCATATATTTT. It codes for CASSSSDRFISGNTIYF.

This clone was seen more than once but under ten times. The chain carries TRBV28 and TRBJ1-6; TRBD1 is a possible D gene (5 bases). The CDR3 runs to 16 residues. In germline, CDR1 is MDHEN, CDR2 SYDVKM. V was trimmed by 7 bases and J by 6 bases, leaving 19 bases between them. The CDR3 DNA reads TGTGCCAGCACTCCCTTAGGGGAGGGACTTAATTCACCCCTCCACTTT. This codes for CASTPLGEGLNSPLHF.

The chain is built from TRBV29-1 and TRBJ1-2; D gene unclear. CDR1 is SQVTM and CDR2 is ANQGSEA in the germline V gene. Between the trimmed V and J ends, which lost 3 bases and 0 bases, there was a span of 5 bases. This CDR3 is 12 amino acids long. The CDR3 bases are TGCAGCGTTGACCCAGCTAACTATGGCTACACCTTC. Amino acid sequence: CSVDPANYGYTF.

This sequence joins TRBV18 and TRBJ1-5; D unresolved. The CDR3 is made up of 13 amino acids. Germline V lookup: CDR1 KGHSH, CDR2 LQKENI. V gave up 5 bases and J gave up 3 bases, with 8 bases separating them. In DNA form, the CDR3 reads TGTGCCAGCTCAACGGGGATCAATCAGCCCCAGCATTTT. It translates to CASSTGINQPQHF. Filled out from reference TRBV18 and TRBJ1-5, the complete variable domain reads NAGVMQNPRHLVRRRGQEARLRCSPMKGHSHVYWYRQLPEEGLKFMVYLQKENIIDESGMPKERFSAEFPKEGPSILRIQQVVRGDSAAYFCASSTGINQPQHFGDGTRLSIL.

The V gene is TRBV28, the J gene TRBJ1-2; possibly TRBD1 for D (5 bases). Trimming took off 6 bases at V and 3 bases at J, with 23 bases between the two ends. The CDR3 length is 17 residues. Germline CDR1 MDHEN, CDR2 SYDVKM. CDR3 DNA: TGTGCCAGCAGCCCCGGGGGAGGGATGGTCCTCGACTATGGCTACACCTTC. This gives the protein CASSPGGGMVLDYGYTF.

This chain links TRBV5-4 with TRBJ2-5; no firm D call. Germline lookup yields CDR1 SGHNT and CDR2 YYREEE (reference sequence). V lost 0 bases, J lost 4 bases, and 13 bases lay in between. The CDR3 contains 15 residues. This chain's CDR3 is CASSLGALPRETQYF. The CDR3 nucleotides read TGTGCCAGCAGCTTGGGCGCACTTCCCAGAGAGACCCAGTACTTC.

This clone has only one observation. This same CDR3 is encoded by further DNA sequences in the sample. The chain combines TRBV18 with TRBJ2-7, with TRBD1 identical over 8 bases. Trimming removed 3 bases from V and 5 bases from J; junction bases left unmatched: 6. This CDR3 region has 14 residues. Germline assignment: CDR1 KGHSH and CDR2 LQKENI. CDR3 region: CASSPSTGVHEQYF. CDR3 DNA: TGTGCCAGCTCACCTTCGACAGGGGTGCACGAGCAGTACTTC.

The gene calls are TRBV6-1 and TRBJ1-2; 7 bases agree with TRBD1. The CDR3 runs to 14 residues. The germline CDR1 and CDR2 sequences are MNHNS and SASEGT. Losses at the gene ends were 6 bases for V and 1 base for J; bases not matched to a gene: 5. CDR3 DNA: TGTGCCAGCAGACAGGGGAGGGATAACTATGGCTACACCTTC. Amino acids: CASRQGRDNYGYTF.

The chain joins TRBV5-5 to TRBJ2-2; 7 nucleotides agree with TRBD1. V lost 4 bases, J lost 2 bases, and 5 bases stayed unmatched. The CDR3 is 15 residues long. Germline V CDR1 and CDR2: SGHKS, YYEKEE (reference sequence). In DNA form, the CDR3 reads TGTGCCAGCAGCGCCTGGGACAGCAACACCGGGGAGCTGTTTTTT. Encoded protein: CASSAWDSNTGELFF.

The chain carries TRBV7-9 and TRBJ1-5, with no clear D. The V end was cut by 5 bases, the J end by 4 bases, with 12 bases between. The CDR3 spans 14 residues. CDR1 and CDR2 from the germline V gene are SEHNR and FQNEAQ (reference sequence). The CDR3 DNA sequence: TGTGCCAGCAGCGGTTTGACGGAAAATCAGCCCCAGCATTTT. It yields the protein CASSGLTENQPQHF.

J is TRBJ2-7 and V is TRBV5-1, with TRBD1 matching over 11 bases. V lost 0 bases and J lost 8; bases outside the gene matches: 7. The germline CDR1 and CDR2 sequences are SGHRS and YFSETQ. CDR3 length: 15 residues. The CDR3 DNA follows: TGCGCCAGCAGCTTGGACGGGACAGGGGGAGCTCAGCAGTACTTC. Its protein product is CASSLDGTGGAQQYF.

The rearrangement links TRBV27 to TRBJ1-6, with D uncertain. This CDR3 spans 14 amino acids. Germline values: CDR1 MNHEY, CDR2 SMNVEV (reference sequence). The V and J ends lost 6 bases and 1 base respectively, with 7 bases between them. CDR3 bases: TGTGCCAGCAGGGCAGAGTCCTATAATTCACCCCTCCACTTT. Encoded protein: CASRAESYNSPLHF.

The chain carries TRBV6-6 and TRBJ1-1; the D is unclear. Germline lookup yields CDR1 MNHNY and CDR2 SVGAGI (reference sequence). This CDR3 spans 10 amino acids. Trimming left V 5 bases short and J 8 bases short, with 6 bases between. CDR3 sequence: CASSDGEAFF. CDR3 nucleotide sequence: TGTGCCAGCAGTGACGGGGAAGCTTTCTTT.

V gene TRBV19 combines with J gene TRBJ1-6, with a tentative D call TRBD1 (5 bases). The germline V gene has CDR1 LNHDA and CDR2 SQIVND (reference sequence). The CDR3 totals 12 residues. V lost 4 bases and J 17 bases, leaving 15 bases between the germline ends. CDR3: CASSNEGRRIHF. The CDR3 DNA follows: TGTGCCAGTAGTAATGAGGGACGACGGATCCACTTT.

This sequence joins TRBV18 and TRBJ2-7; possibly TRBD1 or TRBD2 for D (5 bases each). This CDR3 is built from 15 residues. V was trimmed by 0 bases and J by 3 bases, leaving 12 bases between them. The germline V gene has CDR1 KGHSH and CDR2 LQKENI. In DNA, the CDR3 is TGTGCCAGCTCACCACCGGGACGCGACCTCTACGAGCAGTACTTC. Its translation is CASSPPGRDLYEQYF.

The chain couples TRBV28 to TRBJ2-7, with D uncertain. V lost 5 bases and J lost 1, with 9 bases in between. From germline, CDR1 is MDHEN and CDR2 SYDVKM. The CDR3 has 13 amino acids. CDR3 protein: CASSRVASYEQYF. CDR3 sequence (DNA): TGTGCCAGCAGTCGGGTTGCGTCCTACGAGCAGTACTTC.

The V and J genes are TRBV7-9 and TRBJ2-5; D gene unclear. From germline, CDR1 is SEHNR and CDR2 FQNEAQ (reference sequence). The CDR3 has 12 residues. V was cut by 3 bases and J by 5 bases, with 7 bases left in between. The CDR3 DNA follows: TGTGCCAGCAGCTTCCCTGTCGAGACCCAGTACTTC. It yields the protein CASSFPVETQYF.